This entry is about one T cell receptor beta chain. One end of the junction is discordant with germline, which a read error may explain. The CDR3 is 15 amino acids. Germline-derived CDR1 and CDR2 are MNHEY and SVGAGI. This record comes from a study of control samples from healthy donors and cancer patients. Data came from immunoSEQ multiplex PCR; TCRdb stores just in-frame clones and leaves some out. The table records around 80,000 clones, around nine tenths of them present only once. The specimen was blood. V gene TRBV6-5 combines with J gene TRBJ1-6; D uncertain. The sequence was obtained from a woman aged 45-65 years in good health. The CDR3 loop reads CVSRWTAGYNSPLHF. DNA of the CDR3: TGTGTCAGCAGGTGGACGGCGGGCTATAATTCACCCCTCCACTTT.